Listed below are T cell receptor beta chains from one sample, sequenced in a study of T-cell reconstitution after alpha-beta-depleted transplantation in children. TCRdb used MiXCR to reprocess the PCR reads, holding one entry per CDR3 protein. The table lists a few hundred thousand distinct CDR3 sequences, 24% of them singletons. The sequences come from PBMCs, mostly from graft donor cells, collected 360 days after TCRalphabeta/CD19-depleted stem cell transplant. The receptors derive from a female patient aged 2-9 years who had a stem cell transplant for congenital amegakaryocytic thrombocytopenia, so the T cells may come from the graft donor. The CDR3 runs from the conserved cysteine through the conserved F or W. The D gene is left open where the match is weak. Size is stated for part of the rows, as once, few or many counts, or as a class when the clone is expanded.

TRBJ1-1 | TRBV3-1 | NA | NA | CASSQGPGAENTEAFF | TGTGCCAGCAGCCAAGGTCCGGGAGCGGAGAACACTGAAGCTTTCTTT
TRBJ2-6 | TRBV6-5 | NA | NA | CASSSISGANVLTF | TGTGCCAGCAGTTCCATCTCTGGGGCCAACGTCCTGACTTTC
TRBJ2-1 | TRBV20-1 | TRBD2 | NA | CSAGTNNEQFF | TGCAGTGCCGGGACTAACAATGAGCAGTTCTTC
TRBJ2-5 | TRBV6-5 | TRBD2 | NA | CASNLLSGGLETQYF | TGTGCCAGCAATCTACTCAGCGGGGGTCTCGAGACCCAGTACTTC
TRBJ1-1 | TRBV9 | NA | NA | CASSAPGAGLAIEAFF | TGTGCCAGCAGCGCCCCTGGGGCAGGCCTGGCAATTGAAGCTTTCTTT
TRBJ2-7 | TRBV28 | NA | NA | CASSVLGYEQYF | TGTGCCAGCAGTGTGTTGGGTTACGAGCAGTACTTC
TRBJ1-4 | TRBV5-1 | NA | once | CASSVGGTNEKLFF | TGCGCCAGCAGCGTAGGGGGAACTAATGAAAAACTGTTTTTT
TRBJ1-1 | TRBV5-1 | NA | NA | CASSPSSSAEAFF | TGCGCCAGCAGCCCATCGTCCAGTGCTGAAGCTTTCTTT
TRBJ2-3 | TRBV24-1 | TRBD2 | NA | CATSDFLAGADTQYF | TGTGCCACCAGTGATTTCCTAGCGGGAGCAGATACGCAGTATTTT
TRBJ2-1 | TRBV27 | TRBD1 | NA | CASSLWSTGQGSYNEQFF | TGTGCCAGCAGTTTATGGTCGACGGGACAGGGCTCCTACAATGAGCAGTTCTTC
TRBJ1-2 | TRBV20-1 | NA | few | CSASVGASYGYTF | TGCAGTGCTAGCGTGGGCGCCAGCTATGGCTACACCTTC